This T cell receptor beta chain was recovered during a study of blood T cell repertoires in COVID-19. Study-level background: The United States, Italy and Spain were the sources of the acute and convalescent COVID-19 samples.

Participant-reported clinical history was the basis for cohort assignment. Trimming cost V 5 bases and J 4 bases, with 12 bases left between them. The CDR3 is 14 residues long. Germline V gene data show CDR1 as SGHDT and CDR2 as YYEEEE. As handled by the study authors: Amplification with reference gene primers provided the estimates of nucleated cell counts. Some clones are missing from TCRdb's copy, which holds only in-frame ones; the method was immunoSEQ multiplex PCR. V and J calls and clone size are those listed in that table; D and trimming were worked out from the DNA. The profile shows under 300,000 clones, approximately 90% of them singletons.

The rearrangement links TRBV5-6 to TRBJ2-2, with D possibly being TRBD1 (5 bases). The sequencing input was PBMCs or T cells enriched from blood (not recorded which). This receptor was obtained from a woman between 35 and 50 years old with acute COVID-19. The DNA of the CDR3 is TGTGCCAGCAGAGGTGGCAGGGTCACCGGGGAGCTGTTTTTT. Protein sequence: CASRGGRVTGELFF.